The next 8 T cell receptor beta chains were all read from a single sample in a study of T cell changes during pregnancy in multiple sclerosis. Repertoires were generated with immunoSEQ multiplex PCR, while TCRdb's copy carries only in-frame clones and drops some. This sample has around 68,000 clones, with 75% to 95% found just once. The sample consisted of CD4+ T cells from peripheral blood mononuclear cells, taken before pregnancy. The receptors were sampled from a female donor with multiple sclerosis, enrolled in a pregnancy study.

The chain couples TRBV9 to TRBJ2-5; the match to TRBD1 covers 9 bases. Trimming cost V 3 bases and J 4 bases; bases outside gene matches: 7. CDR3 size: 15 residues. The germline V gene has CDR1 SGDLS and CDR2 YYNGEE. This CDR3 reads CASSAGQGIPETQYF. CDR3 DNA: TGTGCCAGCAGCGCCGGACAGGGGATCCCAGAGACCCAGTACTTC. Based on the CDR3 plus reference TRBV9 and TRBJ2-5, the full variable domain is DSGVTQTPKHLITATGQRVTLRCSPRSGDLSVYWYQQSLDQGLQFLIQYYNGEERAKGNILERFSAQQFPDLHSELNLSSLELGDSALYFCASSAGQGIPETQYFGPGTRLLVL.

In DNA, the CDR3 is TGTGCCAGTAGTATGGCGCGGGGAGGTTTTTCCTACAATGAGCAGTTCTTC. This sequence encodes CASSMARGGFSYNEQFF. V and J are TRBV19 and TRBJ2-1; possible D gene TRBD2, 6 bases. The length of the CDR3 is 17 residues. From germline, CDR1 is LNHDA and CDR2 SQIVND (reference sequence). Trimming removed 3 bases at V and 1 base at J, with 16 bases between.

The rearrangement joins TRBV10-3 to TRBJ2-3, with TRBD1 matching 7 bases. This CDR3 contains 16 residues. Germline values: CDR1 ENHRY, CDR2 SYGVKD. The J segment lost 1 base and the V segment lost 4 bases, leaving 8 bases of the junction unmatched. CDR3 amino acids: CAISGGQGGGTDTQYF. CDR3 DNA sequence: TGTGCCATCAGTGGGGGCCAAGGGGGCGGCACAGATACGCAGTATTTT.

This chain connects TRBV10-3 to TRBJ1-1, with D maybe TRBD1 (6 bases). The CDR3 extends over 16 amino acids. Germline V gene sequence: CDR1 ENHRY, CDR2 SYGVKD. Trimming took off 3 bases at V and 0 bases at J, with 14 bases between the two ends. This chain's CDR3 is CAISEVTGQVNTEAFF. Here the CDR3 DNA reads TGTGCCATCAGTGAAGTCACAGGGCAAGTGAACACTGAAGCTTTCTTT.

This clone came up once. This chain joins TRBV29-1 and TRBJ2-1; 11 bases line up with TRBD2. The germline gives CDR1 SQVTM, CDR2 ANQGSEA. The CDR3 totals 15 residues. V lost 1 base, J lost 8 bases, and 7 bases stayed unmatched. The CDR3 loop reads CSVEVAGGPTDEQFF. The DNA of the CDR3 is TGCAGCGTTGAAGTAGCGGGAGGGCCTACGGATGAGCAGTTCTTC.

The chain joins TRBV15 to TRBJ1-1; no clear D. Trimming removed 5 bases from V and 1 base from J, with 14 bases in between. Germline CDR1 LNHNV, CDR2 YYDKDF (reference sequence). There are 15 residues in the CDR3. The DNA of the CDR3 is TGTGCCACCAGCCCTGCGGGAGATCGGAACACTGAAGCTTTCTTT. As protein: CATSPAGDRNTEAFF.

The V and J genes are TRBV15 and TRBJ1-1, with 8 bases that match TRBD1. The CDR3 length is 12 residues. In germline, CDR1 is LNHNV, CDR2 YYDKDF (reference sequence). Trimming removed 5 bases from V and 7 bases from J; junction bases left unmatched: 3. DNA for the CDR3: TGTGCCACCAGCGGAGGACAGGGTGAAGCTTTCTTT. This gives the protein CATSGGQGEAFF.

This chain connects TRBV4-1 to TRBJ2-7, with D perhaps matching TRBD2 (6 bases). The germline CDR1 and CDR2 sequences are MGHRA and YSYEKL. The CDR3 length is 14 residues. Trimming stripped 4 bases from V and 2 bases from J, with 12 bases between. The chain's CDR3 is CASSPGTATYEQYF. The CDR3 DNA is TGCGCCAGCAGCCCCGGGACTGCCACCTACGAGCAGTACTTC.